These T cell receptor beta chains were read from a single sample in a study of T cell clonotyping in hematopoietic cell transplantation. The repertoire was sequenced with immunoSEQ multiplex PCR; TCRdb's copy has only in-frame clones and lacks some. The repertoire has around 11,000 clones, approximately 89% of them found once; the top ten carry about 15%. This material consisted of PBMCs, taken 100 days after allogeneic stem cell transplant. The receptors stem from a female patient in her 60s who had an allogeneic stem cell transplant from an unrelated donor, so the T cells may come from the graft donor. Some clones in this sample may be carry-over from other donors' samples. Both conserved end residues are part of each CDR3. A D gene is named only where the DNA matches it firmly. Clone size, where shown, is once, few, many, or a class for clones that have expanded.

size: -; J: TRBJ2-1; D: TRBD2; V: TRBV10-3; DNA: TGTGCCATCAGTGAGTCGGCGGGAGTGGGGGAGCAGTTCTTC; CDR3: CAISESAGVGEQFF
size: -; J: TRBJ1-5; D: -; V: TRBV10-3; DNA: TGTGCCATCAGTGAGGGGGATAGCAATCAGCCCCAGCATTTT; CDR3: CAISEGDSNQPQHF
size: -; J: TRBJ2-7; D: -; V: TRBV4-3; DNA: TGCGCCAGCAGCCAAGATCGGCAGGGTCCCTACGAGCAGTACTTC; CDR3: CASSQDRQGPYEQYF
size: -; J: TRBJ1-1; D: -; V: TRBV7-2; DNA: TGTGCCAGCAGCCCTCTGGGGGGGGACACTGAAGCTTTCTTT; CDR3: CASSPLGGDTEAFF
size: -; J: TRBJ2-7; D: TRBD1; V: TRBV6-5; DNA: TGTGCCAGCAGCCGGGACAGTCCCTACGAGCAGTACTTC; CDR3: CASSRDSPYEQYF
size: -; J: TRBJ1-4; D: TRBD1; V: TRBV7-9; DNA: TGTGCCAGCAGCGAGTCAGGGGGTAGGGGTGAAAAACTGTTTTTT; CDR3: CASSESGGRGEKLFF
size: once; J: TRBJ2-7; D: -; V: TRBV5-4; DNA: TGTGCCAGCAGCTTGGGAGGACCCCTGAAGTCCTACGAGCAGTACTTC; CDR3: CASSLGGPLKSYEQYF
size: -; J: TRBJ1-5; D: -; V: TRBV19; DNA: TGTGCCAGTAAGGATACAGGGCCCCATCAGCCCCAGCATTTT; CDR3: CASKDTGPHQPQHF
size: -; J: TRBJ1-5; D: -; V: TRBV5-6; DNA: TGTGCCAGCAGCCTCGGCCCTTATAGCAATCAGCCCCAGCATTTT; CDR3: CASSLGPYSNQPQHF
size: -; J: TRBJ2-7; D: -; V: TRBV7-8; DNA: TGTGCCAGCAGCTTAGGGACCAACTACGAGCAGTACTTC; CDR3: CASSLGTNYEQYF
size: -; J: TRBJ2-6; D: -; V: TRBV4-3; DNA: TGCGCCAGCAGCTGGGGGGACTCTGGGGCCAACGTCCTGACTTTC; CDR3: CASSWGDSGANVLTF
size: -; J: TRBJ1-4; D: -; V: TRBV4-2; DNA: TGTGCCAGCACCCCGACCGGGACAAGGGAAGAAAAACTGTTTTTT; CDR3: CASTPTGTREEKLFF
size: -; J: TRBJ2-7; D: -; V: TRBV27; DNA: TGTGCCAGCAGTTGGGGGTACTCCAACGAGCAGTACTTC; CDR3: CASSWGYSNEQYF
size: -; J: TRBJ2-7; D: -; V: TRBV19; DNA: TGTGCCAGTAGTGAGCAGGAGGGCCCCTACGAGCAGTACTTC; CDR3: CASSEQEGPYEQYF
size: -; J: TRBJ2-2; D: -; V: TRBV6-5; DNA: TGTGCCAGCAGTTACCGACAAAGAAGCGGGGAGCTGTTTTTT; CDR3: CASSYRQRSGELFF
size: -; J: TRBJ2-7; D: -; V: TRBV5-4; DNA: TGTGCCAGCAGCTTTGGGGGCAGACGAGCAGACGAGCAGTACTTC; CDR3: CASSFGGRRADEQYF
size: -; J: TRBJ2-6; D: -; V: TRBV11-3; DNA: TGTGCCAGCAGCTTAGGGGGGGGCGATGGGGCCAACGTCCTGACTTTC; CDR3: CASSLGGGDGANVLTF
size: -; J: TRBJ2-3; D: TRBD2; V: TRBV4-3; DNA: TGCGCCAGCAGCCAAGATCATCCTAGCGGAAACACAGATACGCAGTATTTT; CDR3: CASSQDHPSGNTDTQYF
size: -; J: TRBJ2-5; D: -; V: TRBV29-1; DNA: TGCAGCGTTGGGGGAAGGGGGGAGACCCAGTACTTC; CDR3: CSVGGRGETQYF
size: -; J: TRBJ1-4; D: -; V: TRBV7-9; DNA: TGTGCCAGCAGAAGCGTTACAACTAATGAAAAACTGTTTTTT; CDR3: CASRSVTTNEKLFF
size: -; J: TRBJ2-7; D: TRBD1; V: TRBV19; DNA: TGTGCCAGTAGTCTCTCGGGACAGGGTTACGAGCAGTACTTC; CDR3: CASSLSGQGYEQYF
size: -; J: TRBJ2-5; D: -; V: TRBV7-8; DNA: TGTGCCAGCAGTTTAGGGCGGGGCACCCAAGAGACCCAGTACTTC; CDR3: CASSLGRGTQETQYF
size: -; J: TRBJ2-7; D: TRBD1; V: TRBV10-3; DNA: TGTGCCATTGGGGACAGGGGAGCCTACGAGCAGTACTTC; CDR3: CAIGDRGAYEQYF